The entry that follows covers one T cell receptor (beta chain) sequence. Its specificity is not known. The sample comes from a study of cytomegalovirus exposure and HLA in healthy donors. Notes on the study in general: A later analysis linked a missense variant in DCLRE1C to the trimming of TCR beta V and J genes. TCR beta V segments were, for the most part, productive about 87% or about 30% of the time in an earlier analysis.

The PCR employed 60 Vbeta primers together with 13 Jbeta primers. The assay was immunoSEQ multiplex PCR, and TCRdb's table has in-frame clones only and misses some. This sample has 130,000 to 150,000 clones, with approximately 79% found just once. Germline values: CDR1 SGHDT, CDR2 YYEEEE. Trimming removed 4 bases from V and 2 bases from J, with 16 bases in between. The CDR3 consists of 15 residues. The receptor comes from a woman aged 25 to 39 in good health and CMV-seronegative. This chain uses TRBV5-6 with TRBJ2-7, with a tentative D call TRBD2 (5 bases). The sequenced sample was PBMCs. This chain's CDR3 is CASSGGLSGPYEQYF. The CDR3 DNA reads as TGTGCCAGCAGCGGCGGACTCAGCGGCCCCTACGAGCAGTACTTC.